These 15 T cell receptor beta chains came from one sample sequenced in a study of shared clonotypes between healthy human individuals. Libraries were prepared by immunoSEQ multiplex PCR; TCRdb keeps only in-frame clonotypes and omits some of them. The table includes roughly 1 million clones, around 74% detected once. The sequencing sample was made of memory CD4+ T cells sorted from blood. The subset: CD45RA-negative fraction. The origin of the receptors is a man in his late teens or twenties in good health.

This clone was picked up one time. The J gene is TRBJ2-5, the V gene TRBV10-1; D uncertain. V was cut by 2 bases and J by 4 bases, with 5 bases left in between. Per the germline V gene, CDR1 is WNHNN and CDR2 is SYGVQD (reference sequence). This CDR3 has 12 residues. The CDR3 DNA reads as TGCGCCAGCAGTGAGGATGGAGAGACCCAGTACTTC. Protein sequence: CASSEDGETQYF.

Comment on this clone: The same CDR3 also results from other DNA sequences found in this sample. The rearrangement links TRBV5-1 to TRBJ2-7, with TRBD1 identical over 7 bases. The ends lost 2 bases at V and 3 bases at J; junction bases unmatched: 2. Germline-derived CDR1 and CDR2 are SGHRS and YFSETQ. The CDR3 is made up of 13 amino acids. CDR3 protein: CASSLGTDYEQYF. CDR3 sequence (DNA): TGCGCCAGCAGCTTAGGGACAGACTACGAGCAGTACTTC.

This sequence joins TRBV4-1 and TRBJ1-2; D perhaps matches TRBD1 (6 bases). Trimming left V 2 bases short and J 8 bases short, with 18 bases between. In germline, CDR1 is MGHRA, CDR2 YSYEKL. The CDR3 sequence is 15 residues long. The CDR3 reads CASSQPQGAGAGYTF. The CDR3, as DNA: TGCGCCAGCAGCCAACCACAGGGAGCTGGGGCGGGCTACACCTTC.

The J gene is TRBJ2-7, the V gene TRBV7-9; D is unclear. The CDR3 loop spans 13 amino acids. Germline assignment: CDR1 SEHNR and CDR2 FQNEAQ (reference sequence). Trimming cost V 2 bases and J 3 bases, with 8 bases left between them. The CDR3 loop reads CASSLSRHYEQYF. The CDR3 region has the DNA TGTGCCAGCAGCTTATCACGACACTACGAGCAGTACTTC.

This sequence joins TRBV9 and TRBJ2-6; D gene uncertain. CDR3 length equals 16 residues. In germline, CDR1 is SGDLS, CDR2 YYNGEE. V was clipped by 4 bases and J by 0 bases, with 11 bases between them. The CDR3 here is CASSQHGNSGANVLTF. The CDR3 DNA is TGTGCCAGCAGCCAACACGGTAACTCTGGGGCCAACGTCCTGACTTTC.

The rearrangement links TRBV7-9 to TRBJ1-4; tentative D call: TRBD1 (6 bases). V lost 4 bases and J lost 5, with 14 bases in between. This CDR3 contains 15 residues. Germline V gene data show CDR1 as SEHNR and CDR2 as FQNEAQ (reference sequence). CDR3: CASSYTGTSNEKLFF. CDR3 sequence (DNA): TGTGCCAGCAGCTATACCGGGACATCGAATGAAAAACTGTTTTTT.

The chain is built from TRBV11-2 and TRBJ1-3; no definite D call. The CDR3 covers 16 residues. V lost 2 bases to trimming and J lost 4 bases, with 15 bases between them. The germline CDR1 and CDR2 sequences are SGHAT and FQNNGV. The CDR3 protein is CASSLSGGFLGNTIYF. For the CDR3, the DNA is TGTGCCAGCAGCTTATCGGGCGGATTTCTAGGAAACACCATATATTTT.

The V and J genes are TRBV7-8 and TRBJ1-3; weak D call: TRBD1 (6 bases). Deletions cut 1 base from V and 3 bases from J, with 16 bases between. The CDR3 sequence is 17 residues long. Germline CDR1 and CDR2: SGHVS and FQNEAQ. The CDR3 region is CASSLGGAGRVGNTIYF. The CDR3 coding sequence is TGTGCCAGCAGCTTAGGGGGGGCGGGTCGCGTTGGAAACACCATATATTTT.

Notes on this clone: Additional DNA sequences in this sample encode the identical CDR3. This chain uses TRBV6-5 with TRBJ2-1; no firm D call. The CDR3 totals 12 residues. Trimming cost V 6 bases and J 7 bases, with 10 bases left between them. The germline V gene has CDR1 MNHEY and CDR2 SVGAGI. The CDR3 protein is CASSLDSNEQFF. The DNA for the CDR3 is TGTGCCAGCAGCCTGGATAGTAATGAGCAGTTCTTC.

The table lists this clone with a few counts. The chain recombines TRBV7-8 with TRBJ2-7; D is ambiguous. Germline values: CDR1 SGHVS, CDR2 FQNEAQ. The CDR3 has 15 amino acids. V shed 1 base and J shed 8 bases, with 18 bases lying between them. The CDR3: CASSLGTNDGSQQYF. Written as DNA, the CDR3 is TGTGCCAGCAGCTTAGGGACCAATGACGGCTCACAGCAGTACTTC.

The chain joins TRBV4-1 to TRBJ1-2; a weak D match, TRBD1 (5 bases). The CDR3 is 16 residues long. V lost 2 bases and J lost 1, with 14 bases in between. Germline CDR1 MGHRA, CDR2 YSYEKL. In nucleotides, the CDR3 is TGCGCCAGCAGCCAATTCCCAAGGGGACTTAACTATGGCTACACCTTC. Translated: CASSQFPRGLNYGYTF.

The J gene is TRBJ2-7, the V gene TRBV19; no clear D gene. Deletions cut 7 bases from V and 5 bases from J, with 15 bases between. Per the germline V gene, CDR1 is LNHDA and CDR2 is SQIVND (reference sequence). This CDR3 region has 13 residues. The CDR3 here is CASTGPLRNEQYF. The CDR3 DNA reads as TGTGCCAGTACCGGACCCCTCAGGAACGAGCAGTACTTC.

The chain employs TRBV7-8 and TRBJ1-5; TRBD1 is a possible D gene (5 bases). Trimming shortened V by 1 base and J by 6 bases, and 13 bases separated the two germline ends. The CDR3 length is 15 residues. Germline-derived CDR1 and CDR2 are SGHVS and FQNEAQ. This CDR3 is CASSLGGGSSQPQHF. The CDR3, as DNA: TGTGCCAGCAGCTTAGGTGGGGGGTCGAGTCAGCCCCAGCATTTT.

This clone has only a few counts. This CDR3 is CASSRRTSEGGPYEQYF. The DNA of the CDR3 is TGTGCCAGCAGCCGAAGGACTAGCGAGGGAGGCCCCTACGAGCAGTACTTC. The chain uses TRBV14 and TRBJ2-7; 9 bases fit TRBD2. This CDR3 region has 17 residues. Trimming cost V 4 bases and J 2 bases; bases outside gene matches: 12. The germline V gene encodes CDR1 SGHDN and CDR2 FVKESK.

The genes are TRBV19 and TRBJ2-3; TRBD1 matches at 9 bases. J was trimmed by 2 bases and V by 4 bases; bases with no gene match: 1. CDR3 length: 14 amino acids. Germline CDR1 and CDR2: LNHDA and SQIVND (reference sequence). This CDR3 is CASSTQGATDTQYF. CDR3 coding DNA: TGTGCCAGTAGTACACAGGGGGCCACAGATACGCAGTATTTT.